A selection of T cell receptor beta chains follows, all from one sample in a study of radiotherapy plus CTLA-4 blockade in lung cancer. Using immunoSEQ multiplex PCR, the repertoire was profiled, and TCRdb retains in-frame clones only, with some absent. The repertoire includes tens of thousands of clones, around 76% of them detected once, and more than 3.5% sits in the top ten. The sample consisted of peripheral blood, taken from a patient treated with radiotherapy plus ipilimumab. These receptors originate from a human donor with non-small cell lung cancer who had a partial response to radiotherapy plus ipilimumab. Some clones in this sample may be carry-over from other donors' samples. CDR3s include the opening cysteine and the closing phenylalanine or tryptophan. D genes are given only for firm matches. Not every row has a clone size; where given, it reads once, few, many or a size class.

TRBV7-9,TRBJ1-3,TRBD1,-,CASSPTGVGNTIYF,TGTGCCAGCAGTCCAACAGGGGTTGGAAACACCATATATTTT
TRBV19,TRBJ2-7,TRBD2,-,CASSMRTSGRYEQYF,TGTGCCAGTAGTATGCGGACTAGCGGGAGATACGAGCAGTACTTC
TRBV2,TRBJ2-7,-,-,CASSQVEQYF,TGTGCCAGCAGCCAGGTCGAGCAGTACTTC
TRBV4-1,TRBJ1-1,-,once,CASSQDTGFSGVAFF,TGCGCCAGCAGCCAAGATACCGGGTTTTCGGGTGTAGCTTTCTTT
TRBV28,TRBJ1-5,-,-,CASRAQGVNQPQHF,TGTGCCAGCAGAGCACAGGGTGTCAATCAGCCCCAGCATTTT
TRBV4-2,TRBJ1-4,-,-,CASSQDPPRGGATPNEKLFF,TGTGCCAGCAGCCAAGATCCCCCCCGAGGGGGAGCGACTCCTAATGAAAAACTGTTTTTT
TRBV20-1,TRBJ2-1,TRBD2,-,CSGLAAYEQFF,TGCAGTGGACTAGCAGCTTATGAGCAGTTCTTC
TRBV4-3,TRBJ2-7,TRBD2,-,CASSQGRGGLGYEQYF,TGCGCCAGCAGCCAAGGGCGGGGGGGCCTGGGCTACGAGCAGTACTTC
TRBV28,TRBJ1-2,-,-,CASTKPTGTYGYTF,TGTGCCAGCACGAAACCAACAGGAACATATGGCTACACCTTC
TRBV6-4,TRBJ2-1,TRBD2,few,CASRRRKRECGMNEQFF,TGTGCCAGCAGAAGAAGAAAGCGGGAGTGCGGGATGAATGAGCAGTTCTTC
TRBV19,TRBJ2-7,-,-,CASSIKQDYEQHF,TGTGCCAGTAGTATCAAACAGGACTACGAGCAGCACTTC